A single sample gave rise to the 5 T cell receptor beta chains below, sequenced in a study of identifying expanded T cells in peripheral blood. The assay was immunoSEQ multiplex PCR, and TCRdb's table has in-frame clones only and misses some. The profile shows about 58,000 clones, roughly nine tenths of them singletons. Sequenced material: blood. The receptors shown here come from a person between 18 and 75 years old in good health.

This chain joins TRBV19 and TRBJ1-2; D remains ambiguous. V gave up 5 bases and J gave up 5 bases, with 9 bases separating them. The CDR3 runs 12 residues. Germline CDR1 and CDR2: LNHDA and SQIVND (reference sequence). The CDR3 DNA sequence: TGTGCCAGTAGTCTTCGAGATTATGGCTACACCTTC. Translated, it gives CASSLRDYGYTF.

The chain recombines TRBV7-2 with TRBJ2-4, with D unclear. The CDR3 covers 16 residues. CDR1 is SGHTA and CDR2 is FQGNSA in the germline V gene. V lost 5 bases to trimming and J lost 0 bases, with 14 bases between them. CDR3 residues: CASSPDRALAKNIQYF. In DNA form, the CDR3 reads TGTGCCAGCAGCCCGGACCGTGCACTAGCCAAAAACATTCAGTACTTC.

The chain combines TRBV6-5 with TRBJ2-1; 8 bases align to TRBD2. The germline V gene encodes CDR1 MNHEY and CDR2 SVGAGI. J gave up 8 bases and V 8 bases, and 8 bases lay outside the gene matches. CDR3 length: 13 residues. The CDR3 here is CASSGTSRDEQFF. The CDR3, as DNA: TGTGCCAGCTCCGGGACTAGTAGGGATGAGCAGTTCTTC.

The genes are TRBV12-5 and TRBJ2-6; 8 bases fit TRBD1. The CDR3 length is 18 residues. Germline V gene sequence: CDR1 LGHNT, CDR2 FRNRAP. V shed 1 base and J 2 bases; nucleotides not matched to a gene: 7. CDR3 DNA: TGTGCTAGTGGTTTGGACCCCACGACAGGGGCTGGGGCCAACGTCCTGACTTTC. It specifies CASGLDPTTGAGANVLTF.

In DNA, the CDR3 is TGTGCCAGCAGCCCCGCAGGGGACAGGGTTACTCAGCAGTACTTC. It yields the protein CASSPAGDRVTQQYF. The chain couples TRBV5-4 to TRBJ2-7; 9 nucleotides align to TRBD1. The CDR3 is 15 residues long. The V and J ends lost 4 bases and 8 bases, in that order; junction bases with no gene match: 13. Germline V gene lookup returns CDR1 SGHNT and CDR2 YYREEE (reference sequence).